These T cell receptor beta chains were read from a single sample in a study of T cell responses to AZD1222 COVID-19 vaccine. Some clones are missing from TCRdb's copy, which holds only in-frame ones; the method was immunoSEQ multiplex PCR. The sample carries fewer than 120,000 clones, about 90% recorded once. Sequencing used peripheral blood, obtained on day 0 of AZD1222 vaccination. The receptor set was obtained from an adult in good health. Each CDR3 is given without its conserved first and last residue.

v_call,j_call,cdr3_aa
TRBV7-9,TRBJ1-1,ASSSPPERNTEAF
TRBV5-1,TRBJ2-1,ASSFAGGYFNEQF
TRBV15,TRBJ1-1,ATSRWGQANTEAF
TRBV5-1,TRBJ1-1,ASSLLQGGEAF
TRBV2,TRBJ1-2,ATALRGRDYGYT
TRBV27,TRBJ2-5,ASSSSGGQGETQY
TRBV3-1/TRBV3-2,TRBJ1-1,ASSQDGQSNTEAF
TRBV19,TRBJ1-4,ASSIWGEKLF
TRBV6-5,TRBJ2-2,ASRDGGTGELF
TRBV11-2,TRBJ1-2,ASTLFGGNGYT
TRBV5-4,TRBJ2-3,ATLGGARDTQY
TRBV12-5,TRBJ2-7,ASAPGQGRYEQY
TRBV6-5,TRBJ1-1,ASRGNTEAF
TRBV11-2,TRBJ2-7,ASTKDRGQYEQY
TRBV19,TRBJ2-1,ASSRLAGSSYNEQF
TRBV25-1,TRBJ1-2,ASSLGFGYT
TRBV19,TRBJ1-5,ASRWDNQPQH
TRBV30,TRBJ1-5,AWSSQGQPQH
TRBV28,TRBJ1-4,ASNPPGGGTNEKLF
TRBV29-1,TRBJ2-2,SVVRAGELF
TRBV5-1,TRBJ1-4,ASSIDPGQHEKLF
TRBV5-1,TRBJ1-1,ASSRSNFQGAEAF
TRBV9,TRBJ2-7,ASSVEDRDVYEQY
TRBV19,TRBJ2-5,ASSIARGEGQRTQY
TRBV4-2,TRBJ1-1,ASSQGTVTEAF
TRBV19,TRBJ2-7,ASQDRYEQY
TRBV10-3,TRBJ1-2,AISRDGPNGYT
TRBV9,TRBJ2-7,ASSRDRGRSGQY
TRBV27,TRBJ1-5,ASSRTGGNQPQH
TRBV9,TRBJ2-3,ASSVPGLAATDTQY
TRBV19,TRBJ2-1,ASSIAPSSYNEQF
TRBV15,TRBJ1-1,ATSRGRDMNTEAF
TRBV5-1,TRBJ2-7,ASSLGYEQY
TRBV27,TRBJ1-2,ASSLSGISNYGYT
TRBV9,TRBJ1-1,ASSSSGGRAVTEAF
TRBV11-3,TRBJ2-3,ASSPGLSTDTQY
TRBV3-1/TRBV3-2,TRBJ1-2,ASSQDGRSYGYT
TRBV30,TRBJ2-7,AWRDIRDPPYEQY
TRBV11-2,TRBJ1-1,ASSLTGRTEAF
TRBV30,TRBJ1-5,AWSPDRGSNQPQH
TRBV7-2,TRBJ2-1,ASSPGQNSNEQF
TRBV6-6,TRBJ2-7,ASSSLGGQKGEQY
TRBV28,TRBJ2-2,ASSPGDTANTGELF
TRBV4-1,TRBJ2-7,ASSHRPGTYEQY
TRBV6-5,TRBJ1-3,ASKPTGPGNTIY
TRBV7-2,TRBJ1-1,ASSFSPLGGAAEAF
TRBV4-1,TRBJ1-1,ASSQDPQGSAEAF
TRBV6-5,TRBJ2-7,ASSMLAASSYEQY
TRBV5-6,TRBJ2-4,ASSRDREMKNIQY
TRBV19,TRBJ1-3,ASSPLDRSSGNTIY
TRBV2,TRBJ2-7,ASSVASREQY
TRBV9,TRBJ1-4,ASSPETAGNEKLF
TRBV4-1,TRBJ1-2,ASSHNRGGNYGYT
TRBV12-3/TRBV12-4,TRBJ1-5,ASSPTVQPQH
TRBV27,TRBJ1-4,ASTPRGSNEKLF
TRBV2,TRBJ1-2,ASRDGNYGYT
TRBV12-3/TRBV12-4,TRBJ1-1,ASRELAPYVF
TRBV3-1/TRBV3-2,TRBJ2-7,ASSRGGFYEQY
TRBV11-3,TRBJ2-7,ASSPDRYEQY